Given below is one T cell receptor (beta chain) in context. This clonotype was picked up many times. No antigen is known for it. No much larger clonotype is one base removed from it; base qualities were not supplied. A distance of 9 bases separates the germline ends of V and J, which lose 3 bases and 1 base respectively. The CDR3 runs 14 amino acids, cysteine and phenylalanine included. Just CDR3 DNA is preserved here, 42 bases in frame from base 1. The germline V gene specifies SGHAT as CDR1 and FQNNGV as CDR2. What this sample's treatment or condition label stands for: allogeneic hematopoietic cell transplantation with graft depleted of TCRalphabeta T cells and CD19 B cells. TCRalphabeta/CD19-depleted allogeneic hematopoietic cell grafts were given to the transplant recipients, all of whom were children. The source of the sample is a study of T-cell reconstitution after alpha-beta-depleted transplantation in children (dated by TCRdb to the mid-2010s). Study-level background: Using TCR repertoire profiling, the study quantitatively followed how T-cell immune reconstitution unfolded in children after TCRalphabeta/CD19-depleted allogeneic hematopoietic cell transplantation. The paper as a whole reports these results and caveats: In some patients, the high TCRbeta diversity seen at day 60 was put down to recipient T cells and intrathymic progenitors that had survived conditioning. About two months after transplant, the apparently early recovery of alphabetaT-cell counts reportedly depended on just several hundred clones that had expanded rapidly and came from non-depleted graft cells. Hyperexpanded clone frequencies declined over subsequent months; after one year, T-cell counts and TCRbeta diversity were mostly attributed to newly produced T cells.

Libraries were prepared through PCR. TCRdb shows the sequencer as Illumina HiSeq 2500. Molecular barcoding was employed in the preparation of TCR libraries, with unique molecular identifiers being used to normalize TCRbeta repertoire quantification. The public reads were reprocessed in TCRdb via fastp at Q25 and MiXCR, keeping in-frame beta chains. Entries are consolidated by CDR3 protein sequence, retaining the most common genes and DNA. The sample table lists approximately 300,000 distinct CDR3 sequences, around a tenth of them with a count of one. 23% of the sample is in the top ten clones. The source is a male patient aged 2 to 10 who had a stem cell transplant for chronic granulomatous disease, so the T cells may come from the graft donor. Sequencing was performed on peripheral blood, taken 180 days after TCRalphabeta/CD19-depleted stem cell transplant. This chain is built from TRBV11-2 and TRBJ2-5; there is no confident call for the D gene. At the DNA level, the sequence is TGTGCCAGCAGCTTTAGTGTCGGCCAAGAGACCCAGTACTTC. Translated, it gives CASSFSVGQETQYF.